This TCR beta chain was recorded in a study of long-term antiretroviral therapy in people with HIV. Study-wide points: No data were available on ART adherence, viral resistance or therapy changes.

Samples held roughly 0.85-11 million cryopreserved PBMC, and DNA extraction followed. This clone came up once. Antigen: not known. Running of the v3.0 immunoSEQ assay took place at survey level. Libraries were prepared by immunoSEQ multiplex PCR; TCRdb keeps only in-frame clonotypes and omits some of them. The sample lists roughly 28,000 clones; approximately 91% were seen once. The junction had 10 bases not matched to a gene; V was cut back by 3 bases and J by 2 bases. CDR1 is LNHDA and CDR2 is SQIVND in the germline V gene (reference sequence). There are 16 residues in the CDR3. The gene calls are TRBV19 and TRBJ2-7, with TRBD1 identical over 7 bases. The receptor comes from a man aged 18 to 29 with HIV. The sample here was unsorted PBMCs, taken 3.1 years after starting antiretroviral therapy. Here the CDR3 DNA reads TGTGCCAGTAGTATTACTACAGGGGAGAGCCCCTACGAGCAGTACTTC. The encoded protein is CASSITTGESPYEQYF.